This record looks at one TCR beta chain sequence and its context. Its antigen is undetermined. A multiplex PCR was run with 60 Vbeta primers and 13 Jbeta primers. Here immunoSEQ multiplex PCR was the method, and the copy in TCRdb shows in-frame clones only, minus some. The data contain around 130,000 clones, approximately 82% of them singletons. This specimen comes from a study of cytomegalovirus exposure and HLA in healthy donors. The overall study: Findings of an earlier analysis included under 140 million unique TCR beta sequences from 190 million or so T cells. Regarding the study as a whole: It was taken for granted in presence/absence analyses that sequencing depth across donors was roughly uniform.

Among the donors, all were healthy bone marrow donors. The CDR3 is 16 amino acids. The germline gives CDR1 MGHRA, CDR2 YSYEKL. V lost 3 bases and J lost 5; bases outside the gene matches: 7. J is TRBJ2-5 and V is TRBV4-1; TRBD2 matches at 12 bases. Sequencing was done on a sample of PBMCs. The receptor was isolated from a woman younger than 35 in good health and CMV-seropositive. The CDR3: CASSQGWTSGAETQYF. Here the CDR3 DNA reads TGCGCCAGCAGCCAGGGCTGGACTAGCGGGGCGGAGACCCAGTACTTC.